This TCR beta chain was obtained from a study of CD8+CD57+ T cells in acquired aplastic anemia. About the research overall: Isolated CD4+ and CD8+ cells, once sorted, yielded DNA averaging around 3.1 ug. CD4+ cells from healthy donors averaged roughly 9.9 million reads. Study results and limitations: Researchers report that about 29 CD8+ CDR3 sequences appeared in both patients and controls. Patients showed no significant difference from controls in CD8+ Simpson's diversity.

Genomic DNA constituted the template upon which TCR beta VDJ and CDR3 profiling was performed. In TCRdb, the reads were re-called with MiXCR into one record per CDR3 protein. This table has 400,000 to 450,000 distinct CDR3 sequences, roughly 64% appearing once. To note about this clonotype: Antigen: not known. At one boundary the junction diverges from the germline segment, which might be a read error.

The clonotype originates from a human donor in good health, serving as a control. The sequenced material came from sorted CD4+, CD8+, or CD8+CD57+ T cells (not recorded which) from PBMCs.

CDR3 nucleotides: TGTGCCAGCAGTGGGTTCCTGACCGGTGGAGCTTTCTTT. This translates into CASSGFLTGGAFF. The chain recombines TRBV5-1 with TRBJ1-1, with D uncertain. CDR3 length equals 13 residues. The germline gives CDR1 SGHRS, CDR2 YFSETQ.